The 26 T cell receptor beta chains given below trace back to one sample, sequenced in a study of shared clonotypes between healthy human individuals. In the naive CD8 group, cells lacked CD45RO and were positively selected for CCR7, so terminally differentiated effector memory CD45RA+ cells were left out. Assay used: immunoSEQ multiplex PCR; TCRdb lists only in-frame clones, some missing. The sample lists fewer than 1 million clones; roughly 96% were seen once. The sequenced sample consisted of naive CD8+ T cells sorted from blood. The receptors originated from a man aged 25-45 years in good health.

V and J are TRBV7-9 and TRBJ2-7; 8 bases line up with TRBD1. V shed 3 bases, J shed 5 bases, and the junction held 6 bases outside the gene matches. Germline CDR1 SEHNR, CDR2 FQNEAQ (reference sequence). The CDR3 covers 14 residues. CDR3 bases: TGTGCCAGCAGCTTGGTCAGGGGGCTCAACGAGCAGTACTTC. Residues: CASSLVRGLNEQYF.

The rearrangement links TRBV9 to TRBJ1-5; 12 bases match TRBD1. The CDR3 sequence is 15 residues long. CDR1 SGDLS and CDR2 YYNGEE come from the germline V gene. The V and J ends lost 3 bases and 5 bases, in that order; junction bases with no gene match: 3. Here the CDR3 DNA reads TGTGCCAGCAGCGCGGGGACAGGGGGCGATCAGCCCCAGCATTTT. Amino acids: CASSAGTGGDQPQHF. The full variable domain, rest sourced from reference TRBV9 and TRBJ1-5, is DSGVTQTPKHLITATGQRVTLRCSPRSGDLSVYWYQQSLDQGLQFLIQYYNGEERAKGNILERFSAQQFPDLHSELNLSSLELGDSALYFCASSAGTGGDQPQHFGDGTRLSIL.

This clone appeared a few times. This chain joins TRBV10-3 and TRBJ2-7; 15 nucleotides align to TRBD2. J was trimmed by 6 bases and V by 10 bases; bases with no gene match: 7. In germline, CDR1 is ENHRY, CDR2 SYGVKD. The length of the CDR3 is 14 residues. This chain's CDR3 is CASGGGLAGGEQYF. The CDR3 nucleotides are TGTGCCAGCGGTGGGGGACTAGCGGGAGGCGAGCAGTACTTC.

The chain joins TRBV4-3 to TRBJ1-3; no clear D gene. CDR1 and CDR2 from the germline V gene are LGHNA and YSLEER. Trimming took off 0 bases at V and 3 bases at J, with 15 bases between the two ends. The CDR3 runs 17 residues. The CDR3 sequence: CASSQDRTRTGGNTIYF. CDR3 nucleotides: TGCGCCAGCAGCCAAGATCGGACTAGGACCGGTGGAAACACCATATATTTT.

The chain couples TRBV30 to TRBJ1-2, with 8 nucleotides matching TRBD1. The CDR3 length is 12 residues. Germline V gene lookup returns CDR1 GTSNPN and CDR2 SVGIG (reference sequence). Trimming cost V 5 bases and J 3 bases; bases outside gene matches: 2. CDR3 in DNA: TGTGCCTGGGACAGGGGATACTATGGCTACACCTTC. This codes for CAWDRGYYGYTF.

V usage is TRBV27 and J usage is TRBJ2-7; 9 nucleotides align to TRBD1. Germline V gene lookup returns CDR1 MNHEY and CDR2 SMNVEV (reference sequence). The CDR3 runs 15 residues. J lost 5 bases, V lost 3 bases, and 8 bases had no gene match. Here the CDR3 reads CASSFSDRGSHEQYF. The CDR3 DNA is TGTGCCAGCAGTTTTTCGGACAGGGGTTCCCACGAGCAGTACTTC.

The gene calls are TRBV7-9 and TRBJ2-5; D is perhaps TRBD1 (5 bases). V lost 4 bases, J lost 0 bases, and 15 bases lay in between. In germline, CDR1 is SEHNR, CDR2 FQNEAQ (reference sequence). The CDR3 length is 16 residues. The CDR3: CASSSRQLEYQETQYF. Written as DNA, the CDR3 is TGTGCCAGCAGCTCCAGACAGCTGGAGTACCAAGAGACCCAGTACTTC.

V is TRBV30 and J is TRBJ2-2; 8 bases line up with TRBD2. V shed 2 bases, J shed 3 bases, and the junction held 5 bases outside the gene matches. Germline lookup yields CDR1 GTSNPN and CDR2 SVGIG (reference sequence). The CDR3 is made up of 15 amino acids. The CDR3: CAWSWQREHTGELFF. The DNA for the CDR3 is TGTGCCTGGAGTTGGCAGCGGGAGCACACCGGGGAGCTGTTTTTT.

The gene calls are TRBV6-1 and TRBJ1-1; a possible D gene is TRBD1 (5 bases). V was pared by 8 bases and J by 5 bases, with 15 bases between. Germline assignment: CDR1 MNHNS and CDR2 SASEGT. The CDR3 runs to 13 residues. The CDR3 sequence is CASPRVRGTEAFF. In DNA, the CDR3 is TGTGCCAGCCCAAGGGTTCGGGGGACTGAAGCTTTCTTT.

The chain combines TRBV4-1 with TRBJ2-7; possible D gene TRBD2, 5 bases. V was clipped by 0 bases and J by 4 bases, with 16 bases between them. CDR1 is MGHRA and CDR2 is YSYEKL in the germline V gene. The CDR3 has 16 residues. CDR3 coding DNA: TGCGCCAGCAGCCAAGATCGGGGTAGCGTGGAGTACGAGCAGTACTTC. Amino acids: CASSQDRGSVEYEQYF.

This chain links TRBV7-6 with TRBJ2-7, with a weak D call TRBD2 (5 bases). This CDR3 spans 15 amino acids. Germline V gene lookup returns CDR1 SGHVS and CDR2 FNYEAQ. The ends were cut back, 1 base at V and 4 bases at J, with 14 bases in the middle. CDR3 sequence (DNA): TGTGCCAGCAGCTTAGGTCCGGAGGAGGATTACGAGCAGTACTTC. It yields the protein CASSLGPEEDYEQYF.

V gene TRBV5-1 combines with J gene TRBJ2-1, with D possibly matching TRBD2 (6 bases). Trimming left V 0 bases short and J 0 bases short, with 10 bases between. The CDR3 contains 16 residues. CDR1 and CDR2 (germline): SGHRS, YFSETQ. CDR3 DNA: TGCGCCAGCAGCTTGGGCCTCGGGGGCTCCTACAATGAGCAGTTCTTC. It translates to CASSLGLGGSYNEQFF. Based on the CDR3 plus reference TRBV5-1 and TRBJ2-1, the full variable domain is KAGVTQTPRYLIKTRGQQVTLSCSPISGHRSVSWYQQTPGQGLQFLFEYFSETQRNKGNFPGRFSGRQFSNSRSEMNVSTLELGDSALYLCASSLGLGGSYNEQFFGPGTRLTVL.

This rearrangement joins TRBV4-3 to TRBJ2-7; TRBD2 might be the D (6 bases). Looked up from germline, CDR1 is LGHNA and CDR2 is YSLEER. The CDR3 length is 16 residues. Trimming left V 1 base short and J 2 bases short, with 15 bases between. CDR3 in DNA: TGCGCCAGCAGCCAAGGCGTAGCGGACGACACCTACGAGCAGTACTTC. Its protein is CASSQGVADDTYEQYF.

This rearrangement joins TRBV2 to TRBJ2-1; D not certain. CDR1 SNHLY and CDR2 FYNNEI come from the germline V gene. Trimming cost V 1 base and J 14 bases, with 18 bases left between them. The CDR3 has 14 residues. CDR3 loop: CASSEGPAGSNKFF. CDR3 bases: TGTGCCAGCAGTGAAGGTCCAGCCGGGTCGAATAAGTTCTTC.

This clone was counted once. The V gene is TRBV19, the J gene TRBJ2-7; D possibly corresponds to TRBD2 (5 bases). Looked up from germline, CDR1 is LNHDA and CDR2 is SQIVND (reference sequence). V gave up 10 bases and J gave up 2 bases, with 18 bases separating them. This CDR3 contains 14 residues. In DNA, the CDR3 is TGTGCCACCCAAGTACTGGTGGGAGCCTACGAGCAGTACTTC. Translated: CATQVLVGAYEQYF.

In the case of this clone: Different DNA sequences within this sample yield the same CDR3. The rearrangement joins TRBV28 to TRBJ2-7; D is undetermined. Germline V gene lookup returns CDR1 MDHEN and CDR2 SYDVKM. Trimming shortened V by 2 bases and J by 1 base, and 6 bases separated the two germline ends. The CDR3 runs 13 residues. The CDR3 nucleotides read TGTGCCAGCAGTTTAGGATCTTCCTACGAGCAGTACTTC. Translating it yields CASSLGSSYEQYF.

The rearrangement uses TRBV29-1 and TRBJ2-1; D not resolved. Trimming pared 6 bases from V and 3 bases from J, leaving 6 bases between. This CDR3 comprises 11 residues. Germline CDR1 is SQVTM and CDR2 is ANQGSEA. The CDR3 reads CSVTNYNEQFF. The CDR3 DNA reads TGCAGCGTCACAAACTACAATGAGCAGTTCTTC.

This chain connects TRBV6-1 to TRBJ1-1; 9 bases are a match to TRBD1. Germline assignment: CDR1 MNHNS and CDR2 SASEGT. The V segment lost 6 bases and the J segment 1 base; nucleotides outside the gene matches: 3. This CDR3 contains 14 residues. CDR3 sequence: CASREGQGNTEAFF. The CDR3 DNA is TGTGCCAGCAGAGAGGGACAGGGGAACACTGAAGCTTTCTTT.

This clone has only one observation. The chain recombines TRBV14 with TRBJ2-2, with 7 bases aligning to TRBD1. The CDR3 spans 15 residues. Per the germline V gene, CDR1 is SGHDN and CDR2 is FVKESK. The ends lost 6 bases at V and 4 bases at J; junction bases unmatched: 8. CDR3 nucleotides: TGTGCCAGCAGAGGGTACAGGGGAAGCACCGGGGAGCTGTTTTTT. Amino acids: CASRGYRGSTGELFF.

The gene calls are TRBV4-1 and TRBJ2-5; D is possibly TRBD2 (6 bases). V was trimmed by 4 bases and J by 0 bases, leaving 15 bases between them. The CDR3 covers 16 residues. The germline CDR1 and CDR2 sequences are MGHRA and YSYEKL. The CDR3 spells CASSPGGLSYQETQYF. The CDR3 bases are TGCGCCAGCAGCCCCGGGGGACTTTCGTACCAAGAGACCCAGTACTTC.

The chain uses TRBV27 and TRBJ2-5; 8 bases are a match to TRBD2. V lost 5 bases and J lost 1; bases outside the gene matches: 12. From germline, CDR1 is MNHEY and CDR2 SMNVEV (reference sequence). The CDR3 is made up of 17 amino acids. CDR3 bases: TGTGCCAGCAGTCCCCTTACTGAGCGGGAGTTCCAAGAGACCCAGTACTTC. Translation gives CASSPLTEREFQETQYF.

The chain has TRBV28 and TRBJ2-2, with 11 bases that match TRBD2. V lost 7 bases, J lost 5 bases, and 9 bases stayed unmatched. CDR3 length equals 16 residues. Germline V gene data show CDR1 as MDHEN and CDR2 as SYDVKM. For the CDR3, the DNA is TGTGCCAGCAAACTAACTAGCGGGAGAAAGACCGGGGAGCTGTTTTTT. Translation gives CASKLTSGRKTGELFF.

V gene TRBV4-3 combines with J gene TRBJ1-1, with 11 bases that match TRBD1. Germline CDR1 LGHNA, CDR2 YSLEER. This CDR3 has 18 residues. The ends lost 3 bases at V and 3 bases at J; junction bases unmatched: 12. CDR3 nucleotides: TGCGCCAGCAGCCATTATGTTGGACAGGGGGCTTCTGACACTGAAGCTTTCTTT. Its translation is CASSHYVGQGASDTEAFF.

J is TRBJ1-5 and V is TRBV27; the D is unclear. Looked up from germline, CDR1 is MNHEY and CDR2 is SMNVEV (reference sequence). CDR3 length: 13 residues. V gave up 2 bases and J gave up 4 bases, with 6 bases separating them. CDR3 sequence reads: CASSLGENQPQHF. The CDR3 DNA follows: TGTGCCAGCAGTTTAGGTGAGAATCAGCCCCAGCATTTT.

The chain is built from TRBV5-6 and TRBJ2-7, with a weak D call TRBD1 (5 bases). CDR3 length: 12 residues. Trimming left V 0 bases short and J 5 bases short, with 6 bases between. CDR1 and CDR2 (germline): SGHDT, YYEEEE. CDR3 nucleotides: TGTGCCAGCAGCTTGGGGGGCCACGAGCAGTACTTC. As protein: CASSLGGHEQYF. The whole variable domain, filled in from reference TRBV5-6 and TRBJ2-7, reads DAGVTQSPTHLIKTRGQQVTLRCSPKSGHDTVSWYQQALGQGPQFIFQYYEEEERQRGNFPDRFSGHQFPNYSSELNVNALLLGDSALYLCASSLGGHEQYFGPGTRLTVT.

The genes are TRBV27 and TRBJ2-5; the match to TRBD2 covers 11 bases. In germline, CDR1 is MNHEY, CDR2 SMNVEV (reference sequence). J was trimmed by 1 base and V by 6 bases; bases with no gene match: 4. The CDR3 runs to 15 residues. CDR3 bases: TGTGCCAGCAGGGCGACTAGCGGGACCCAAGAGACCCAGTACTTC. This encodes CASRATSGTQETQYF.